The next 2 T cell receptor beta chains were all read from a single sample in a study of response to subunit inactivated influenza vaccine. TCRdb analysed the RT-PCR reads with MiXCR anew, one entry per CDR3 protein. Here the sample spans 590,000 or so distinct CDR3 sequences, about 15% being singletons. Material: PBMCs from blood, obtained less than 15 days before vaccination. These TCRs come from a man in his forties or fifties who received an inactivated influenza vaccine.

This clonotype was counted only a few times. The rearrangement uses TRBV12-3 or TRBV12-4 and TRBJ1-5; tentative D call: TRBD1 (6 bases). Between the trimmed V and J ends, which lost 3 bases and 4 bases, there was a span of 13 bases. CDR3 length: 15 residues. In DNA form, the CDR3 reads TGTGCCAGCAGTTTGGAGGCAGGGGAGAATCAGCCCCAGCATTTT. This gives the protein CASSLEAGENQPQHF.

This clonotype was recorded a few times. The chain employs TRBV29-1 and TRBJ2-1; TRBD1 is a possible D gene (6 bases). The germline gives CDR1 SQVTM, CDR2 ANQGSEA. The CDR3 is 13 residues long. Trimming left V 3 bases short and J 3 bases short, with 9 bases between. CDR3 DNA: TGCAGCGTTGAGGGGGCAAACTACAATGAGCAGTTCTTC. Its protein is CSVEGANYNEQFF.